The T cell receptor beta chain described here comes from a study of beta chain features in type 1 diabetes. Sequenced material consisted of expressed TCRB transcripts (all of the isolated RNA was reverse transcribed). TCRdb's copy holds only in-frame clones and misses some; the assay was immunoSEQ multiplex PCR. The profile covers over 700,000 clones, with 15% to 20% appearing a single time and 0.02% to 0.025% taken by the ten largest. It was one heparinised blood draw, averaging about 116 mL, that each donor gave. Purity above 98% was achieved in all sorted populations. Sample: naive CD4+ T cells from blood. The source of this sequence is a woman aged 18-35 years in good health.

The DNA of the CDR3 is TGTGCCAGCAGCCAATCGTTGAACACTGAAGCTTTCTTT. Translated, it gives CASSQSLNTEAFF. The chain combines TRBV16 with TRBJ1-1; no clear D gene. Per germline, CDR1 KGHSY and CDR2 FQNENV. This CDR3 is 13 amino acids long. V dropped 0 bases and J dropped 0 bases, with 2 bases sitting between them.